This TCR beta chain was sequenced during a study of blood T cell repertoires in COVID-19. Authors' processing steps: Amplifying reference gene primers gave estimates of nucleated cell counts. Assay used: immunoSEQ multiplex PCR; TCRdb lists only in-frame clones, some missing. V, J and clone size were drawn from that table, and D and trimming were deduced from the DNA. The sample lists tens of thousands of clones, 80% to 85% occurring once. The CDR3 sequence is 14 residues long. Trimming at V came to 5 bases and at J to 8 bases, leaving 4 bases not matched to a gene. The V gene's germline CDR1 is WNHNN and CDR2 SYGVQD (reference sequence).

The clonotype was recovered from a man older than 75 with active or convalescent COVID-19. This chain uses TRBV10-1 with TRBJ2-1, with TRBD2 identical over 12 bases. The sample comprised peripheral blood. This CDR3 is CASSSSGRAHEQFF. The CDR3 DNA sequence: TGCGCCAGCAGTTCTAGCGGGAGGGCCCATGAGCAGTTCTTC.